This T cell receptor beta chain was observed in a study of blood T cell repertoires in COVID-19. Study information: Nucleic acid was either cDNA or gDNA, and it came from T cells, B-cell-depleted T cells, or PBMCs.

Trimming took 5 bases from V and 3 from J, leaving 14 bases between them. The CDR3 has 13 residues. The germline V gene encodes CDR1 SQVTM and CDR2 ANQGSEA. Authors' data handling: Using reference gene primer amplification, nucleated cell counts were estimated. Some clones are missing from TCRdb's copy, which holds only in-frame ones; the method was immunoSEQ multiplex PCR. For V, J and clone size, that table is used; D and trimming come from the DNA. The sample lists about 160,000 clones, over 80% occurring once. This chain uses TRBV29-1 with TRBJ2-7; no reliable D call. Sequencing input: peripheral blood. This receptor was taken from a man aged 25-40 years with COVID-19, enrolled during active disease. CDR3 in DNA: TGCAGCGTTTTATCCAGGAATGACTACGAGCAGTACTTC. Its translation is CSVLSRNDYEQYF.